A selection of T cell receptor beta chains follows, all from one sample in a study of beta chain features in type 1 diabetes. Clones were read by immunoSEQ multiplex PCR, and TCRdb kept only the in-frame ones, dropping some. The repertoire holds under 950,000 clones, with 15% to 20% as singletons. The sequencing input was naive CD4+ T cells from blood. These TCRs come from a young woman in good health. Each CDR3 is given with its conserved first and last residue. The D gene is left open where the match is weak. Size is stated for part of the rows, as once, few or many counts, or as a class when the clone is expanded.

clone size,J gene,V gene,D gene,CDR3 length,CDR3 DNA,CDR3 protein
few,TRBJ2-7,TRBV6-1,TRBD1,17,TGTGCCAGCAGTGAAGCTTATGTCGGGACAGATTCCTACGAGCAGTACTTC,CASSEAYVGTDSYEQYF
.,TRBJ2-5,TRBV20-1,.,11,TGCAGTGCGGGAATCCAAGAGACCCAGTACTTC,CSAGIQETQYF
few,TRBJ1-3,TRBV14,.,13,TGTGCCAGCAGCCCCCGCACTAGAAACACCATATATTTT,CASSPRTRNTIYF
few,TRBJ2-7,TRBV4-3,.,15,TGCGCCAGCAGCTCCAACCCTAGCGCCTCCTACGAGCAGTACTTC,CASSSNPSASYEQYF
few,TRBJ2-7,TRBV10-3,.,14,TGTGCCATCAGTGAGGGGGCTACCCACTACGAGCAGTACTTC,CAISEGATHYEQYF
few,TRBJ1-5,TRBV2,.,14,TGTGCCAGCAGCGTGGAGGAGTACAATCAGCCCCAGCATTTT,CASSVEEYNQPQHF
.,TRBJ2-3,TRBV9,TRBD1,15,TGTGCCAGCAGCTCCCGGGACAGGGACACAGATACGCAGTATTTT,CASSSRDRDTDTQYF
few,TRBJ2-2,TRBV29-1,.,10,TGCAGCGCAGGGGCCGGGGAGCTGTTTTTT,CSAGAGELFF
few,TRBJ2-3,TRBV5-6,.,15,TGTGCCAGCAGCTGGGGGGGCCCTAGCACAGATACGCAGTATTTT,CASSWGGPSTDTQYF
.,TRBJ2-5,TRBV19,TRBD2,13,TGTGCCAGTAGTACTAGCGGGAGAAAGACCCAGTACTTC,CASSTSGRKTQYF
few,TRBJ2-4,TRBV7-9,.,13,TGTGCCAGCATCGAATTAGTAGGAAACATTCAGTACTTC,CASIELVGNIQYF
few,TRBJ2-5,TRBV7-2,.,13,TGTGCCAGCAGCCGCGGGGTCCAAGAGACCCAGTACTTC,CASSRGVQETQYF
.,TRBJ1-1,TRBV20-1,.,11,TGCAGTGGGCTCAGGAACACTGAAGCTTTCTTT,CSGLRNTEAFF
few,TRBJ1-2,TRBV6-6,.,14,TGTGCCAGCAGTTACTCGGAGGACCGCTATGGCTACACCTTC,CASSYSEDRYGYTF
.,TRBJ2-3,TRBV7-8,.,13,TGTGCCAGCAGCCCGTCCCGCACAGATACGCAGTATTTT,CASSPSRTDTQYF
.,TRBJ2-1,TRBV28,.,12,TGTGCCAGCAGTCGGATCGACAATGAGCAGTTCTTC,CASSRIDNEQFF
few,TRBJ1-1,TRBV9,TRBD1,14,TGTGCCAGCAGCGCGACAGGGGGCTTAACTGAAGCTTTCTTT,CASSATGGLTEAFF
.,TRBJ1-3,TRBV7-9,.,15,TGTGCCAGCAACCCCCCTGGGCTCCACGGAAACACCATATATTTT,CASNPPGLHGNTIYF
.,TRBJ2-1,TRBV2,.,12,TGTGCCAGCAGTGTCTGGGGATATGAGCAGTTCTTC,CASSVWGYEQFF
few,TRBJ2-5,TRBV7-2,TRBD1,13,TGTGCCAGCAGCTTGGGACAGCCAGAGACCCAGTACTTC,CASSLGQPETQYF
.,TRBJ1-1,TRBV25-1,.,15,TGTGCCAGCAGTGAAGGGGAGTCGTGGGGGACTGAAGCTTTCTTT,CASSEGESWGTEAFF
.,TRBJ1-2,TRBV2,TRBD1,13,TGTGCCAGCAGAAAACAGGGGGCCTATGGCTACACCTTC,CASRKQGAYGYTF
few,TRBJ1-2,TRBV5-4,.,15,TGTGCCAGCAGCTTGGTGCCAGCCGGGAGCTATGGCTACACCTTC,CASSLVPAGSYGYTF
few,TRBJ2-7,TRBV29-1,.,11,TGCAGCGTTGAAACAGAAGGCGAGCAGTACTTC,CSVETEGEQYF
.,TRBJ2-2,TRBV11-2,TRBD2,15,TGTGCCAGCAGCTTAAGCGGGGTGAACACCGGGGAGCTGTTTTTT,CASSLSGVNTGELFF
.,TRBJ2-7,TRBV10-3,.,12,TGTGCCAGCAGACGTCAGGGCCACGAGCAGTACTTC,CASRRQGHEQYF